The 31 T cell receptor beta chains in this list originate from one sample, sequenced in a study of PD-1 blockade in classical Hodgkin lymphoma. The protocol was immunoSEQ multiplex PCR, while the TCRdb copy is restricted to in-frame clones and leaves out a portion. The table records tens of thousands of clones, 90% of them present only once. Time point here: cycle 4 day 1 (C4D1), after 6 weeks of nivolumab. Relapse was seen in all patients after autologous stem cell transplantation, and brentuximab vedotin exposure was variable. The sample here was peripheral blood mononuclear cells (PBMCs), taken before the fourth cycle of nivolumab. The receptors here all came from a human donor with classical Hodgkin lymphoma.

About this clone: One end of the junction varies from germline; a read error may be responsible. The rearrangement links TRBV11-2 to TRBJ2-7; 7 nucleotides line up with TRBD1. The CDR3 has 16 residues. Germline assignment: CDR1 SGHAT and CDR2 FQNNGV. The CDR3 nucleotides read TGTGCCAGCAGCGTAGACAGGGTTGGGGTCTACTACGAGCAGTACTTC. This translates into CASSVDRVGVYYEQYF.

The rearrangement links TRBV30 to TRBJ2-1; 7 positions agree with TRBD2. V dropped 7 bases and J dropped 1; count of bases not matched to a gene: 7. CDR3 length: 14 amino acids. In germline, CDR1 is GTSNPN, CDR2 SVGIG (reference sequence). The CDR3 is CASNGGSSYNEQFF. Written as DNA, the CDR3 is TGTGCCTCAAACGGGGGGTCGTCCTACAATGAGCAGTTCTTC.

The chain has TRBV9 and TRBJ1-1; 8 bases match TRBD1. The CDR3 runs to 15 residues. CDR1 and CDR2 from the germline V gene are SGDLS and YYNGEE. V was pared by 4 bases and J by 5 bases, with 10 bases of the junction left unmatched. CDR3 bases: TGTGCCAGCAGCCAACCCGGACAGGGAGGGACTGAAGCTTTCTTT. This sequence encodes CASSQPGQGGTEAFF.

This sequence joins TRBV10-2 and TRBJ1-2; the D is unclear. The V gene lost 1 base and the J gene lost 2 bases, with 8 bases spanning the gap. CDR1 is WSHSY, CDR2 SAAADI, per germline. The CDR3 sequence is 14 residues long. As DNA, the CDR3 is TGCGCCAGCAGTGAGTACCGCCAAAACTATGGCTACACCTTC. Protein: CASSEYRQNYGYTF.

V is TRBV2 and J is TRBJ1-5; 9 bases are shared with TRBD1. After removal of 7 bases from V and 5 bases from J, the junction contained 9 bases not matched to a gene. Germline loops: CDR1 SNHLY, CDR2 FYNNEI. The CDR3 is 15 residues long. The CDR3 sequence is CASNEDRGLDQPQHF. DNA of the CDR3: TGTGCCAGCAATGAGGACAGGGGCTTAGATCAGCCCCAGCATTTT.

The J gene is TRBJ1-2, the V gene TRBV27; 8 positions match TRBD1. CDR1 and CDR2 from the germline V gene are MNHEY and SMNVEV (reference sequence). This CDR3 has 13 residues. Unmatched junction bases numbered 6, after V lost 4 bases and J lost 8 bases. CDR3 residues: CASSSGQGRGYTF. As DNA, the CDR3 is TGTGCCAGCAGTTCCGGACAGGGAAGAGGCTACACCTTC.

The rearrangement joins TRBV15 to TRBJ2-7; tentative D call: TRBD1 (5 bases). This CDR3 is 17 amino acids long. In germline, CDR1 is LNHNV, CDR2 YYDKDF (reference sequence). Deletions cut 0 bases from V and 2 bases from J, with 17 bases between. The CDR3 region has the DNA TGTGCCACCAGCAGAGATGAGACGCGACAGACTCCCTACGAGCAGTACTTC. Its protein product is CATSRDETRQTPYEQYF.

V and J are TRBV5-7 and TRBJ2-1, with 10 nucleotides matching TRBD2. TRBV5-7 falls under the ORF class, with uncertain function. Trimming at V came to 0 bases and at J to 4 bases, leaving 7 bases not matched to a gene. This CDR3 comprises 17 residues. The CDR3: CASSLASGGLGYNEQFF. The CDR3 nucleotides read TGTGCCAGCAGCTTGGCTAGCGGGGGACTCGGATACAATGAGCAGTTCTTC.

This sequence joins TRBV4-3 and TRBJ2-2; 12 bases map to TRBD2. This CDR3 has 19 residues. The trim removed 2 bases at V and 4 bases at J, leaving 11 bases unmatched. Germline V gene sequence: CDR1 LGHNA, CDR2 YSLEER. The CDR3 region has the DNA TGCGCCAGCAGCCAAAGACTCCTAGCGGGGGGGCTTGGCACCGGGGAGCTGTTTTTT. Translation: CASSQRLLAGGLGTGELFF.

The rearrangement joins TRBV7-6 to TRBJ1-4; D remains ambiguous. The CDR3 loop spans 14 amino acids. The V gene's germline CDR1 is SGHVS and CDR2 FNYEAQ. Trimming stripped 2 bases from V and 1 base from J, with 5 bases between. The CDR3 protein is CASSLLGTNEKLFF. DNA of the CDR3: TGTGCCAGCAGCTTATTGGGAACTAATGAAAAACTGTTTTTT.

V is TRBV2 and J is TRBJ2-7, with D possibly matching TRBD1 (5 bases). Germline CDR1 reads SNHLY; CDR2 reads FYNNEI. The CDR3 is 16 amino acids. V lost 4 bases, J lost 0 bases, and 16 bases lay in between. CDR3 nucleotide sequence: TGTGCCAGCAGTGGCGGTCAGGGCAGAACCTCCTACGAGCAGTACTTC. It translates to CASSGGQGRTSYEQYF.

This chain joins TRBV15 and TRBJ1-5; TRBD1 matches at 8 bases. The CDR3 spans 16 residues. The germline V gene encodes CDR1 LNHNV and CDR2 YYDKDF (reference sequence). Trimming took 0 bases from V and 6 from J; bases not matched to a gene: 7. The CDR3 reads CATSRDYQGAGQPQHF. The CDR3 coding sequence is TGTGCCACCAGCAGAGATTACCAGGGGGCAGGTCAGCCCCAGCATTTT.

The chain combines TRBV29-1 with TRBJ2-2; unclear D gene. Deletions cut 3 bases from V and 4 bases from J, with 12 bases between. This CDR3 comprises 14 residues. Germline V gene lookup returns CDR1 SQVTM and CDR2 ANQGSEA. The CDR3 region is CSVDLARATGELFF. DNA for the CDR3: TGCAGCGTTGACTTGGCCCGAGCCACCGGGGAGCTGTTTTTT.

The rearrangement uses TRBV19 and TRBJ2-4; possible D gene TRBD2, 6 bases. Trimming took 6 bases from V and 2 from J, leaving 8 bases between them. The CDR3 consists of 13 residues. CDR1 LNHDA and CDR2 SQIVND come from the germline V gene (reference sequence). The CDR3 sequence: CASSAGPKNIQYF. The CDR3, as DNA: TGTGCCAGTAGCGCGGGACCCAAAAACATTCAGTACTTC.

This chain links TRBV19 with TRBJ1-2; maybe TRBD1 (5 bases). The germline V and J ends were trimmed by 11 bases and 4 bases, with 17 bases remaining between them. Germline V CDR1 and CDR2: LNHDA, SQIVND (reference sequence). The CDR3 is 13 amino acids. This CDR3 is CASPRDGIYGYTF. DNA of the CDR3: TGTGCCTCGCCGCGGGACGGCATCTATGGCTACACCTTC.

V gene TRBV6-6 combines with J gene TRBJ1-4; D unresolved. The length of the CDR3 is 13 residues. Germline loops: CDR1 MNHNY, CDR2 SVGAGI (reference sequence). V was pared by 7 bases and J by 3 bases, with 9 bases between. The CDR3 here is CASKEASNEKLFF. The CDR3 DNA is TGTGCCAGCAAGGAAGCGTCTAATGAAAAACTGTTTTTT.

This sequence joins TRBV23-1 and TRBJ1-5; TRBD1 might be the D (6 bases). TRBV23-1 is recorded as an ORF, its role being uncertain. This CDR3 is built from 13 residues. Here the CDR3 reads CAPDSPSNQPQHF. DNA of the CDR3: TGCGCGCCGGACAGTCCAAGCAATCAGCCCCAGCATTTT.

The CDR3 spells CASSQDLGVGYEQYF. CDR3 nucleotides: TGCGCCAGCAGCCAAGATTTAGGGGTGGGTTACGAGCAGTACTTC. V is TRBV4-3 and J is TRBJ2-7; a possible D gene is TRBD1 (5 bases). The CDR3 extends over 15 amino acids. The V end lost 0 bases, the J end lost 4 bases, and 13 bases lay between the germline ends. CDR1 and CDR2 from the germline V gene are LGHNA and YSLEER.

The V and J genes are TRBV7-2 and TRBJ2-7, with 7 bases aligning to TRBD2. There are 17 residues in the CDR3. Trimming took 5 bases from V and 5 from J; bases not matched to a gene: 18. Germline V CDR1 and CDR2: SGHTA, FQGNSA. This chain's CDR3 is CASSPPRGVFKLDEQYF. CDR3 DNA: TGTGCCAGCAGCCCGCCCCGGGGGGTATTCAAGTTAGACGAGCAGTACTTC.

V usage is TRBV7-6 and J usage is TRBJ2-3; D possibly corresponds to TRBD2 (5 bases). From germline, CDR1 is SGHVS and CDR2 FNYEAQ. The CDR3 length is 17 residues. V lost 1 base to trimming and J lost 2 bases, with 16 bases between them. Written as DNA, the CDR3 is TGTGCCAGCAGCTTAGATATAGCGAGATATTTCACAGATACGCAGTATTTT. Amino acids: CASSLDIARYFTDTQYF.

V is TRBV28 and J is TRBJ2-1, with 8 bases identical to TRBD2. The length of the CDR3 is 15 residues. Germline V gives CDR1 MDHEN, CDR2 SYDVKM. V trimming: 4 bases; J trimming: 2 bases; junction bases outside the gene matches: 4. The CDR3: CASSSGGGPYNEQFF. DNA for the CDR3: TGTGCCAGCAGTTCGGGCGGGGGGCCCTACAATGAGCAGTTCTTC.

V and J are TRBV19 and TRBJ1-4; D remains ambiguous. The CDR3 consists of 17 residues. CDR1 and CDR2 (germline): LNHDA, SQIVND (reference sequence). Between the trimmed V and J ends, which lost 5 bases and 0 bases, there was a span of 16 bases. CDR3 loop: CASSARFRSATNEKLFF. DNA for the CDR3: TGTGCCAGTAGTGCCCGGTTTCGGTCTGCAACTAATGAAAAACTGTTTTTT.

This CDR3 is CAVHRDRDFSGANVLTF. The CDR3 nucleotides read TGTGCCGTACACCGGGACAGAGACTTCTCTGGGGCCAACGTCCTGACTTTC. The genes are TRBV30 and TRBJ2-6; 7 positions agree with TRBD1. J was trimmed by 0 bases and V by 8 bases; bases with no gene match: 13. Germline CDR1 GTSNPN, CDR2 SVGIG (reference sequence). This CDR3 has 17 residues. The full variable domain, completed using reference TRBV30 and TRBJ2-6, is SQTIHQWPATLVQPVGSPLSLECTVEGTSNPNLYWYRQAAGRGLQLLFYSVGIGQISSEVPQNLSASRPQDRQFILSSKKLLLSDSGFYLCAVHRDRDFSGANVLTFGAGSRLTVL.

This clone has more than one count but fewer than ten. The J gene is TRBJ2-7, the V gene TRBV7-2; D possibly corresponds to TRBD2 (6 bases). Germline assignment: CDR1 SGHTA and CDR2 FQGNSA. The CDR3 has 15 residues. Between the trimmed V and J ends, which lost 1 base and 7 bases, there was a span of 17 bases. The CDR3 protein is CASSLVAGKVLEQYF. DNA for the CDR3: TGTGCCAGCAGCTTAGTCGCGGGGAAAGTCTTAGAGCAGTACTTC.

The chain joins TRBV7-6 to TRBJ2-7, with 8 bases identical to TRBD1. V dropped 5 bases and J dropped 1; count of bases not matched to a gene: 4. The CDR3 is 14 residues long. The germline V gene encodes CDR1 SGHVS and CDR2 FNYEAQ. CDR3 DNA: TGTGCCAGCAGCCAGGACAGGGAGTCCTACGAGCAGTACTTC. The encoded protein is CASSQDRESYEQYF.

CDR3 bases: TGTGCCAGCAGCTTGGAGGGGCACCCTAACTATGGCTACACCTTC. Its protein is CASSLEGHPNYGYTF. This chain links TRBV5-8 with TRBJ1-2, with D tentatively TRBD1 (5 bases). Trimming left V 0 bases short and J 0 bases short, with 9 bases between. Germline values: CDR1 SGHTS, CDR2 YDEGEE. The CDR3 is 15 amino acids.

V is TRBV6-5 and J is TRBJ2-7; 8 bases are shared with TRBD2. The germline CDR1 and CDR2 sequences are MNHEY and SVGAGI. This CDR3 comprises 14 residues. V trimming: 10 bases; J trimming: 0 bases; junction bases outside the gene matches: 8. This chain's CDR3 is CATGRGGDSYEQYF. DNA for the CDR3: TGTGCCACCGGACGGGGGGGGGACTCCTACGAGCAGTACTTC.

V gene TRBV7-9 combines with J gene TRBJ2-3; D not certain. The CDR3 consists of 14 residues. V was shortened by 5 bases and J by 0 bases, with 9 bases between the two germline ends. CDR1 is SEHNR and CDR2 is FQNEAQ in the germline V gene (reference sequence). Here the CDR3 DNA reads TGTGCCAGCAGCCCGGCTTCTAGCACAGATACGCAGTATTTT. This encodes CASSPASSTDTQYF. The whole variable domain, remainder taken from reference TRBV7-9 and TRBJ2-3, is DTGVSQNPRHKITKRGQNVTFRCDPISEHNRLYWYRQTLGQGPEFLTYFQNEAQLEKSRLLSDRFSAERPKGSFSTLEIQRTEQGDSAMYLCASSPASSTDTQYFGPGTRLTVL.

This clone was seen only once. V is TRBV6-6 and J is TRBJ1-6; D is undetermined. V shed 2 bases and J shed 10 bases, with 9 bases lying between them. CDR1 is MNHNY and CDR2 is SVGAGI in the germline V gene (reference sequence). The CDR3 is 13 residues long. The CDR3 reads CASSYIGRSPLHF. CDR3 nucleotides: TGTGCCAGCAGTTACATTGGCCGCTCACCCCTCCACTTT.

The rearrangement joins TRBV7-3 to TRBJ2-5; either TRBD1 or TRBD2 may fit D (6 bases each). The length of the CDR3 is 15 residues. V gave up 5 bases and J gave up 0 bases, with 13 bases separating them. Germline V lookup: CDR1 SGHTA, CDR2 FQGTGA. The CDR3 nucleotides are TGTGCCAGCAGCCCCCGCGGGACAAACCAAGAGACCCAGTACTTC. Its translation is CASSPRGTNQETQYF.

The gene calls are TRBV27 and TRBJ2-1; maybe TRBD2 (6 bases). From germline, CDR1 is MNHEY and CDR2 SMNVEV (reference sequence). V was cut by 6 bases and J by 6 bases, with 12 bases left in between. The CDR3 contains 13 residues. The CDR3 is CASSYRLGNEQFF. The CDR3 bases are TGTGCCAGCAGCTATAGACTAGGCAATGAGCAGTTCTTC.